The 10 T cell receptor beta chains presented below share a single source sample, sequenced in a study of lymphopenia after photon versus proton radiotherapy. Profiling relied on immunoSEQ multiplex PCR, and the TCRdb table lists in-frame clones only, not all of them. The sample includes approximately 170,000 clones, about 88% of them seen just once. The source was peripheral blood, collected from a patient treated with photon-based radiotherapy. Receptors were obtained from a man over 45 with gastric cancer.

This chain uses TRBV6-6 with TRBJ1-5; D might be TRBD1 (5 bases). With 5 bases removed from V and 6 bases from J, the gap between germline ends came to 17 bases. Germline lookup yields CDR1 MNHNY and CDR2 SVGAGI (reference sequence). The CDR3 spans 15 residues. This chain's CDR3 is CASSQISGGSQPQHF. CDR3 in DNA: TGTGCCAGCAGTCAGATTTCGGGGGGATCTCAGCCCCAGCATTTT.

This clone came up a few times. The chain is built from TRBV27 and TRBJ1-4; D is undetermined. The CDR3 is 15 residues long. The germline V gene has CDR1 MNHEY and CDR2 SMNVEV (reference sequence). The V end lost 4 bases, the J end lost 7 bases, and 16 bases lay between the germline ends. Here the CDR3 DNA reads TGTGCCAGCAGTTCCCCCCGAGGGTACGGTGAAAAACTGTTTTTT. This sequence encodes CASSSPRGYGEKLFF.

The gene calls are TRBV5-4 and TRBJ2-3; 7 nucleotides line up with TRBD1. Losses at the gene ends were 4 bases for V and 6 bases for J; bases not matched to a gene: 11. The CDR3 spans 15 residues. Germline V gene lookup returns CDR1 SGHNT and CDR2 YYREEE (reference sequence). The CDR3 DNA is TGTGCCAGCAGCCCTACAGGGGCTACTGGGGATACGCAGTATTTT. It codes for CASSPTGATGDTQYF.

This rearrangement joins TRBV6-6 to TRBJ1-5; 7 bases are a match to TRBD1. The junction had 4 bases not matched to a gene; V was cut back by 6 bases and J by 2 bases. CDR3 length: 14 amino acids. Germline values: CDR1 MNHNY, CDR2 SVGAGI (reference sequence). CDR3 protein: CASSRTGGNQPQHF. CDR3 bases: TGTGCCAGCAGCCGGACAGGAGGCAATCAGCCCCAGCATTTT.

The table lists this clone with a count of one. The chain employs TRBV4-1 and TRBJ2-7; 11 bases are a match to TRBD1. Losses at the gene ends were 5 bases for V and 5 bases for J; bases not matched to a gene: 8. The CDR3 consists of 15 residues. Germline V gene data show CDR1 as MGHRA and CDR2 as YSYEKL. In nucleotides, the CDR3 is TGCGCCAGCAGCGGAGTCGGGACAGGGGGTGACGAGCAGTACTTC. Encoded protein: CASSGVGTGGDEQYF.

The sample holds a few counts of this clone. This chain links TRBV10-3 with TRBJ2-3, with 8 nucleotides matching TRBD2. V was clipped by 8 bases and J by 3 bases; unmatched bases: 10. The CDR3 is made up of 15 amino acids. Germline V gives CDR1 ENHRY, CDR2 SYGVKD. CDR3 amino acids: CAIGITAGATDTQYF. DNA for the CDR3: TGTGCCATCGGGATCACAGCGGGAGCTACAGATACGCAGTATTTT.

The chain couples TRBV5-6 to TRBJ2-3; D possibly corresponds to TRBD2 (5 bases). Deletions cut 4 bases from V and 3 bases from J, with 18 bases between. CDR3 size: 16 residues. The germline V gene encodes CDR1 SGHDT and CDR2 YYEEEE. The CDR3 is CASSPPRRRLTDTQYF. The CDR3 coding sequence is TGTGCCAGCAGCCCCCCGCGCAGGAGACTAACAGATACGCAGTATTTT.

The chain links TRBV27 to TRBJ2-1; no reliable D call. This CDR3 spans 14 amino acids. Germline V gives CDR1 MNHEY, CDR2 SMNVEV (reference sequence). The V end was cut by 4 bases, the J end by 4 bases, with 11 bases between. The CDR3 loop reads CASSSGQAYNEQFF. The CDR3, as DNA: TGTGCCAGCAGTTCTGGCCAGGCTTACAATGAGCAGTTCTTC.

The V and J genes are TRBV9 and TRBJ2-5; 7 bases are a match to TRBD1. The CDR3 has 16 amino acids. Germline CDR1 SGDLS, CDR2 YYNGEE. The trim removed 0 bases at V and 2 bases at J, leaving 7 bases unmatched. The DNA for the CDR3 is TGTGCCAGCAGCGTAGCAGAACAGGGGCCGCAAGAGACCCAGTACTTC. It is translated as CASSVAEQGPQETQYF.

The chain is built from TRBV11-2 and TRBJ2-3, with 9 bases lining up with TRBD1. Looked up from germline, CDR1 is SGHAT and CDR2 is FQNNGV. J gave up 3 bases and V 2 bases, and 3 bases lay outside the gene matches. This CDR3 spans 15 amino acids. DNA of the CDR3: TGTGCCAGCAGCTTAATGGGGACAGGGACAGATACGCAGTATTTT. This encodes CASSLMGTGTDTQYF.